These 22 T cell receptor beta chains originate from one sample sequenced in a study of CD8 T cells in ankylosing spondylitis. Via MiXCR, TCRdb re-called the 5' RACE reads, giving one row per CDR3 protein. The sample holds 150,000 to 200,000 distinct CDR3 sequences; roughly 20% are singletons and the top ten take 4.3%. The sequencing sample was made of blood, either unsorted or a sorted T cell fraction (not recorded which). The receptors were sampled from a male donor aged 5 to 29 with ankylosing spondylitis or in good health (not recorded which).

This clonotype has at least ten counts. The chain recombines TRBV5-5 with TRBJ1-4; D is ambiguous. This CDR3 spans 14 amino acids. Trimming shortened V by 0 bases and J by 0 bases, and 3 bases separated the two germline ends. CDR1 and CDR2 (germline): SGHKS, YYEKEE (reference sequence). CDR3 sequence reads: CASSLGTTNEKLFF. CDR3 nucleotides: TGTGCCAGCAGCTTGGGGACAACTAATGAAAAACTGTTTTTT.

This clonotype showed up many times. This chain links TRBV20-1 with TRBJ1-2; 8 bases align to TRBD1. The V and J ends lost 0 bases and 4 bases, in that order; junction bases with no gene match: 16. CDR3 length equals 18 residues. The germline CDR1 and CDR2 sequences are DFQATT and SNEGSKA (reference sequence). This CDR3 is CSARDHARGLATTYGYTF. As DNA, the CDR3 is TGCAGTGCTAGAGATCATGCCAGGGGGCTCGCTACTACCTATGGCTACACCTTC.

This clonotype was found many times. The V and J genes are TRBV15 and TRBJ2-5, with TRBD2 as a possible D gene (5 bases). CDR3 length: 16 amino acids. Trimming removed 0 bases at V and 1 base at J, with 12 bases between. Germline CDR1 is LNHNV and CDR2 is YYDKDF (reference sequence). The CDR3 region has the DNA TGTGCCACCAGCAGAGATGGGAGAGGAGGCCAAGAGACCCAGTACTTC. This gives the protein CATSRDGRGGQETQYF. Full variable domain (outside the CDR3, taken from reference TRBV15 and TRBJ2-5): DAMVIQNPRYQVTQFGKPVTLSCSQTLNHNVMYWYQQKSSQAPKLLFHYYDKDFNNEADTPDNFQSRRPNTSFCFLDIRSPGLGDTAMYLCATSRDGRGGQETQYFGPGTRLLVL.

The V and J genes are TRBV6-6 and TRBJ2-2; unclear D gene. V lost 4 bases, J lost 6 bases, and 9 bases lay in between. The length of the CDR3 is 13 residues. Germline V gene lookup returns CDR1 MNHNY and CDR2 SVGAGI (reference sequence). The CDR3 DNA reads TGTGCCAGCAGTTTCGGTTCCCCCGGGGAGCTGTTTTTT. Translation gives CASSFGSPGELFF.

The sample holds many counts of this clonotype. The chain couples TRBV5-1 to TRBJ2-7; D not resolved. Deletions cut 4 bases from V and 3 bases from J, with 11 bases between. The CDR3 consists of 13 residues. Germline loops: CDR1 SGHRS, CDR2 YFSETQ. The CDR3 reads CASSKTRGYEQYF. CDR3 nucleotide sequence: TGCGCCAGCAGCAAGACACGAGGCTACGAGCAGTACTTC.

Many counts were recorded for this clonotype. This chain connects TRBV29-1 to TRBJ2-1, with TRBD1 matching over 8 bases. The CDR3 runs to 13 residues. Germline V lookup: CDR1 SQVTM, CDR2 ANQGSEA. V shed 7 bases and J 2 bases; nucleotides not matched to a gene: 4. In DNA, the CDR3 is TGCAGCGCAAGGACAGGGACCTACAATGAGCAGTTCTTC. Translation: CSARTGTYNEQFF.

This clonotype has ten or more counts. As DNA, the CDR3 is TGCAGCGCGGGAACAGGGGGAGCTTTCTTT. Translating it yields CSAGTGGAFF. The rearrangement uses TRBV29-1 and TRBJ1-1, with 8 bases that match TRBD1. The CDR3 has 10 amino acids. CDR1 SQVTM and CDR2 ANQGSEA come from the germline V gene. V trimming: 7 bases; J trimming: 10 bases; junction bases outside the gene matches: 5.

This clonotype was seen a single time. The V gene is TRBV7-6, the J gene TRBJ1-2; D is undetermined. CDR1 and CDR2 from the germline V gene are SGHVS and FNYEAQ. This CDR3 has 14 residues. V gave up 4 bases and J gave up 8 bases, with 17 bases separating them. In DNA form, the CDR3 reads TGTGCCAGCAGCTATGTCCCCCGGGGAGAGGGCTACACCTTC. Translating gives CASSYVPRGEGYTF.

This clonotype has at least ten counts. The V and J genes are TRBV5-6 and TRBJ2-7; D is perhaps TRBD2 (5 bases). In germline, CDR1 is SGHDT, CDR2 YYEEEE. This CDR3 has 17 amino acids. Trimming shortened V by 0 bases and J by 3 bases, and 19 bases separated the two germline ends. The CDR3 protein is CASSLEAEANFFYEQYF. In DNA form, the CDR3 reads TGTGCCAGCAGCTTGGAAGCGGAGGCCAATTTTTTCTACGAGCAGTACTTC.

This clonotype appeared a few times. The J gene is TRBJ2-1, the V gene TRBV13, with TRBD2 identical over 10 bases. Unmatched junction bases numbered 10, after V lost 5 bases and J lost 0 bases. Germline V lookup: CDR1 PRHDT, CDR2 FYEKMQ (reference sequence). The CDR3 has 18 residues. CDR3 DNA sequence: TGTGCCAGCAGCCCCGGGGCTAGCGGGAGAAGCTCCTACAATGAGCAGTTCTTC. Amino acids: CASSPGASGRSSYNEQFF. The complete variable domain, with remaining parts taken from reference TRBV13 and TRBJ2-1, reads AAGVIQSPRHLIKEKRETATLKCYPIPRHDTVYWYQQGPGQDPQFLISFYEKMQSDKGSIPDRFSAQQFSDYHSELNMSSLELGDSALYFCASSPGASGRSSYNEQFFGPGTRLTVL.

This clonotype has a count of ten or more. The chain uses TRBV5-5 and TRBJ2-1; weak D call: TRBD2 (6 bases). V lost 3 bases and J lost 13, with 14 bases in between. The CDR3 is 12 residues long. Germline V gives CDR1 SGHKS, CDR2 YYEKEE (reference sequence). CDR3 sequence (DNA): TGTGCCAGCAGCTCAGCAGGGAGGTACCAGTTCTTC. It codes for CASSSAGRYQFF.

This clonotype came up many times. CDR3 residues: CASSFNGAAQPQHF. The CDR3 nucleotides read TGTGCCAGCAGTTTTAACGGAGCCGCTCAGCCCCAGCATTTT. The V and J genes are TRBV12-3 or TRBV12-4 and TRBJ1-5; D gene uncertain. The CDR3 loop spans 14 amino acids. V was trimmed by 3 bases and J by 6 bases, leaving 12 bases between them.

This clonotype was seen at least ten times. The V call is TRBV28, the J call TRBJ2-1; D ambiguous. Germline assignment: CDR1 MDHEN and CDR2 SYDVKM. The CDR3 is made up of 13 amino acids. V dropped 4 bases and J dropped 8 bases, with 12 bases sitting between them. The CDR3 spells CASSSILRDEQFF. As DNA, the CDR3 is TGTGCCAGCAGTTCAATCCTACGGGATGAGCAGTTCTTC.

This clonotype was seen more than once but under ten times. The rearrangement links TRBV7-9 to TRBJ2-5, with 9 bases fitting TRBD1. The J segment lost 5 bases and the V segment lost 7 bases, leaving 8 bases of the junction unmatched. Germline V gene data show CDR1 as SEHNR and CDR2 as FQNEAQ (reference sequence). The CDR3 is made up of 14 amino acids. DNA for the CDR3: TGTGCCAGCAAACTACAGGGGGCTATGGAGACCCAGTACTTC. Encoded protein: CASKLQGAMETQYF.

V is TRBV4-1 and J is TRBJ2-5, with D perhaps TRBD2 (5 bases). Trimming removed 1 base at V and 5 bases at J, with 14 bases between. CDR3 size: 15 residues. Germline CDR1 reads MGHRA; CDR2 reads YSYEKL. The CDR3 protein is CASSQGRAPMETQYF. CDR3 nucleotide sequence: TGCGCCAGCAGCCAAGGGCGGGCCCCGATGGAGACCCAGTACTTC.

This clonotype was found many times. The chain recombines TRBV9 with TRBJ2-2; D is undetermined. The V gene's germline CDR1 is SGDLS and CDR2 YYNGEE. This CDR3 has 15 amino acids. The ends were cut back, 0 bases at V and 0 bases at J, with 6 bases in the middle. CDR3 sequence (DNA): TGTGCCAGCAGCGTAGGAACGGCGAACACCGGGGAGCTGTTTTTT. Translating it yields CASSVGTANTGELFF.

This clonotype came up many times. The J gene is TRBJ2-7, the V gene TRBV14, with D unclear. Per the germline V gene, CDR1 is SGHDN and CDR2 is FVKESK. The ends were cut back, 1 base at V and 3 bases at J, with 7 bases in the middle. The CDR3 runs 13 residues. The CDR3 is CASSQVLLYEQYF. CDR3 DNA: TGTGCCAGCAGCCAAGTCCTACTCTACGAGCAGTACTTC.

This clonotype was seen at least ten times. This rearrangement joins TRBV7-2 to TRBJ1-3; D is unresolved. The CDR3 is 15 residues long. The V gene's germline CDR1 is SGHTA and CDR2 FQGNSA. V was cut by 1 base and J by 0 bases, with 7 bases left in between. CDR3 loop: CASSLEVHSGNTIYF. The CDR3, as DNA: TGTGCCAGCAGCTTAGAAGTGCACTCTGGAAACACCATATATTTT.

This clonotype was recorded a few times. This rearrangement joins TRBV6-1 to TRBJ2-2; possible D gene TRBD2, 6 bases. This CDR3 is 17 amino acids long. Trimming shortened V by 7 bases and J by 7 bases, and 25 bases separated the two germline ends. Germline values: CDR1 MNHNS, CDR2 SASEGT. The CDR3, as DNA: TGTGCCAGCAAGAGGAGCCGACCTAGCGAACTATACGGGGAGCTGTTTTTT. It specifies CASKRSRPSELYGELFF.

This clonotype was picked up many times. The chain carries TRBV2 and TRBJ2-5; D gene uncertain. CDR1 is SNHLY, CDR2 FYNNEI, per germline. This CDR3 spans 15 amino acids. V gave up 6 bases and J gave up 5 bases, with 19 bases separating them. The CDR3 protein is CASSPTVRRLETQYF. CDR3 DNA: TGTGCCAGCAGCCCTACAGTTCGGAGATTGGAGACCCAGTACTTC.

V usage is TRBV12-3 or TRBV12-4 and J usage is TRBJ2-2; weak D call: TRBD1 (6 bases). The V and J ends lost 3 bases and 3 bases respectively, with 11 bases between them. The CDR3 has 15 amino acids. The CDR3 region has the DNA TGTGCCAGCAGTTTTGGACAGATAGACACCGGGGAGCTGTTTTTT. This sequence encodes CASSFGQIDTGELFF.

This clonotype was seen many times. V usage is TRBV9 and J usage is TRBJ2-7; D could derive from TRBD1 or TRBD2 (6 bases each). This CDR3 is 15 amino acids long. Germline CDR1 reads SGDLS; CDR2 reads YYNGEE. Trimming removed 3 bases from V and 3 bases from J, with 16 bases in between. The CDR3 reads CASSEGGRGDYEQYF. CDR3 DNA: TGTGCCAGCAGCGAGGGGGGCCGGGGCGACTACGAGCAGTACTTC.